The sequence of this T cell receptor (beta chain) was determined in a study of blood T cell repertoires in COVID-19. Looking at the study overall: Acute and convalescent COVID-19 specimens originated in the United States, Italy and Spain. Sources were T cells, B-cell-depleted T cells, or PBMCs; the material itself was cDNA or gDNA.

CDR3 length: 15 amino acids. Per the germline V gene, CDR1 is MNHEY and CDR2 is SMNVEV (reference sequence). V shed 5 bases and J 2 bases; nucleotides not matched to a gene: 6. Per the authors' pipeline: Reference gene primer amplification in the assay estimated nucleated cell counts. Here immunoSEQ multiplex PCR was the method, and the copy in TCRdb shows in-frame clones only, minus some. D and trimming come from the DNA, and the V and J calls and clone size come from that table. The data contain 150,000 or so clones, around 87% of them singletons. The specimen was peripheral blood. The chain links TRBV27 to TRBJ2-1; 7 positions match TRBD1. The sequence came from a man aged 80 or over with acute or convalescent COVID-19. DNA for the CDR3: TGTGCCAGCAGTCTAGACAGGGAACCCTACAATGAGCAGTTCTTC. This sequence encodes CASSLDREPYNEQFF.